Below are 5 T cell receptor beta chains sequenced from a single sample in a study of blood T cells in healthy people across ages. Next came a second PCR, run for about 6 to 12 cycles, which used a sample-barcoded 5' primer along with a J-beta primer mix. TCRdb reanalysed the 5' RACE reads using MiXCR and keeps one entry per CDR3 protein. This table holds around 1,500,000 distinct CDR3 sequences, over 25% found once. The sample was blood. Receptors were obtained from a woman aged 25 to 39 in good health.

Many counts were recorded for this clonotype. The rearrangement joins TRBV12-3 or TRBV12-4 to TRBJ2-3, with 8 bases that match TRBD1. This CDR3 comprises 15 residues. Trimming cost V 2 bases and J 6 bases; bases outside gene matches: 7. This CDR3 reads CASSLSSQGADTQYF. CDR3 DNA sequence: TGTGCCAGCAGTTTATCGTCCCAGGGGGCGGATACGCAGTATTTT.

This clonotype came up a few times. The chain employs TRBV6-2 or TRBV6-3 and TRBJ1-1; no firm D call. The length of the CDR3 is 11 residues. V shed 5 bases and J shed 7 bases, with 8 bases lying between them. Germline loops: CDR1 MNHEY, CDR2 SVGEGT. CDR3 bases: TGTGCCAGCAGTCGACATAGTGAAGCTTTCTTT. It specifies CASSRHSEAFF.

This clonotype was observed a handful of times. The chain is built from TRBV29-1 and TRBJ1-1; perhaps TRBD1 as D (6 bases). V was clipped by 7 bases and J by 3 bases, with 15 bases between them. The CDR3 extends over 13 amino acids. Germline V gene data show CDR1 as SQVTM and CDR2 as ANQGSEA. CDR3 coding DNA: TGCAGCGGTGGGGGGGGCTTCGACACTGAAGCTTTCTTT. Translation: CSGGGGFDTEAFF.

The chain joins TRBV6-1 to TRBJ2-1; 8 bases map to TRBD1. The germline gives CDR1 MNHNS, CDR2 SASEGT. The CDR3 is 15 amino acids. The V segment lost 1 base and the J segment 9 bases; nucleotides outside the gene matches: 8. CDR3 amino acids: CASSEGSGGVREQFF. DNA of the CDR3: TGTGCCAGCAGTGAAGGATCAGGGGGCGTTCGTGAGCAGTTCTTC.

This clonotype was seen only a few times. The CDR3 region has the DNA TGTGCCAGCAGTGTTTTGGGCAATCAGCCCCAGCATTTT. This translates into CASSVLGNQPQHF. The genes are TRBV2 and TRBJ1-5; D is unresolved. Trimming took 4 bases from V and 2 from J, leaving 6 bases between them. Per the germline V gene, CDR1 is SNHLY and CDR2 is FYNNEI. This CDR3 contains 13 residues.